This is a list of T cell receptor beta chains from one sample in a study of cytomegalovirus exposure and HLA in healthy donors. Here immunoSEQ multiplex PCR was the method, and the copy in TCRdb shows in-frame clones only, minus some. The data hold 55,000 to 75,000 clones, with around 79% observed a single time. The sequenced material came from PBMCs. Receptor source: a woman in her thirties in good health and CMV-seropositive. Each CDR3 is given with its conserved first and last residue. The order of the fields is J gene, clone size, D gene, V gene, CDR3 protein, CDR3 DNA. The D gene is left open where the match is weak. Size values are once, few and many counts, or a class for expanded clones, and some rows have none.

TRBJ2-1,-,TRBD2,TRBV7-9,CASSPNSGSIVSYNEQFF,TGTGCCAGCAGCCCGAACAGCGGGAGTATCGTGTCCTACAATGAGCAGTTCTTC
TRBJ2-7,-,-,TRBV7-3,CASSLSSQGEQYF,TGTGCCAGCAGCTTAAGTTCCCAGGGCGAGCAGTACTTC
TRBJ2-7,-,TRBD2,TRBV6-7,CASSYSPRREDHEQYF,TGTGCCAGCAGTTACTCTCCAAGGCGGGAGGATCACGAGCAGTACTTC
TRBJ2-5,-,-,TRBV6-5,CASSYYSGPQETQYF,TGTGCCAGCAGTTACTATAGCGGACCCCAAGAGACCCAGTACTTC
TRBJ1-1,-,TRBD1,TRBV18,CASSRDRVGTEAFF,TGTGCCAGCTCACGGGACAGGGTAGGCACTGAAGCTTTCTTT
TRBJ1-1,-,-,TRBV5-1,CASSLGQGMNTEAFF,TGCGCCAGCAGCTTGGGCCAGGGGATGAACACTGAAGCTTTCTTT
TRBJ1-1,-,TRBD1,TRBV7-2,CASSPTGVSTEAFF,TGTGCCAGCAGCCCGACAGGGGTTAGCACTGAAGCTTTCTTT
TRBJ1-5,-,TRBD1,TRBV2,CASSGQGRGDQPQHF,TGTGCCAGCTCCGGACAGGGGAGGGGAGATCAGCCCCAGCATTTT
TRBJ2-7,-,TRBD2,TRBV2,CASSDPAGGSSYEQYF,TGTGCCAGCAGTGATCCAGCGGGGGGGAGCTCCTACGAGCAGTACTTC
TRBJ1-2,once,-,TRBV19,CASSATVGANYGYTF,TGTGCCAGTAGTGCCACAGTTGGCGCAAACTATGGCTACACCTTC
TRBJ2-7,-,TRBD2,TRBV15,CATSRTSGSYEQYF,TGTGCCACCAGCCGGACTAGCGGGAGCTACGAGCAGTACTTC
TRBJ2-7,-,-,TRBV15,CATSLVGDSANYEQYF,TGTGCCACCAGCTTGGTAGGCGACAGCGCTAACTACGAGCAGTACTTC
TRBJ1-2,few,-,TRBV5-1,CASSLDSYYGYTF,TGCGCCAGCAGCTTAGACAGTTACTATGGCTACACCTTC
TRBJ2-4,-,TRBD2,TRBV7-8,CASSLVGGHKNIQYF,TGTGCCAGCAGCTTAGTGGGAGGGCACAAGAACATTCAGTACTTC
TRBJ2-3,-,-,TRBV15,CATSTSADTQYF,TGTGCCACCAGCACGTCGGCAGATACGCAGTATTTT
TRBJ2-1,-,-,TRBV11-2,CASSSPLSEQFF,TGTGCCAGCAGCTCACCGTTGAGTGAGCAGTTCTTC
TRBJ2-7,few,TRBD1,TRBV5-6,CASSLTGGEQYF,TGTGCCAGCAGCTTGACAGGGGGTGAGCAGTACTTC
TRBJ2-7,-,TRBD1,TRBV5-5,CASSLGGAQTGEQYF,TGTGCCAGCAGCTTAGGGGGCGCCCAAACGGGCGAGCAGTACTTC
TRBJ1-4,-,TRBD1,TRBV19,CASSILGQGGEKLFF,TGTGCCAGTAGTATACTCGGACAGGGAGGGGAAAAACTGTTTTTT
TRBJ2-1,-,TRBD1,TRBV2,CASSPRTGGSHNEQFF,TGTGCCAGCAGTCCCCGGACAGGGGGCTCCCACAATGAGCAGTTCTTC
TRBJ2-2,-,-,TRBV28,CASSLYTYTGELFF,TGTGCCAGCAGTTTATACACGTACACCGGGGAGCTGTTTTTT
TRBJ2-7,-,TRBD1,TRBV7-2,CASSLISGQGDNEQYF,TGTGCCAGCAGCTTAATTTCGGGGCAGGGGGACAACGAGCAGTACTTC
TRBJ2-2,-,-,TRBV14,CASSPRWATGELFF,TGTGCCAGCAGCCCCCGTTGGGCCACCGGGGAGCTGTTTTTT
TRBJ2-1,-,TRBD1,TRBV2,CASENTGTGDNEQFF,TGTGCCAGCGAAAATACCGGGACAGGAGACAATGAGCAGTTCTTC
TRBJ1-1,-,TRBD1,TRBV5-5,CASSPQGANTEAFF,TGTGCCAGCAGCCCCCAGGGGGCTAACACTGAAGCTTTCTTT
TRBJ1-5,-,TRBD1,TRBV9,CASSPAGQGRGPQHF,TGTGCCAGCAGCCCAGCCGGACAGGGACGGGGGCCCCAGCATTTT
TRBJ1-1,-,TRBD1,TRBV30,CAWRQGENTEAFF,TGTGCCTGGAGACAGGGGGAGAACACTGAAGCTTTCTTT
TRBJ2-7,-,-,TRBV2,CASSEVGGYEQYF,TGTGCCAGCAGTGAAGTAGGCGGCTACGAGCAGTACTTC
TRBJ2-2,-,TRBD2,TRBV29-1,CSGGEGETGELFF,TGCAGCGGGGGGGAGGGTGAAACCGGGGAGCTGTTTTTT
TRBJ1-6,few,-,TRBV4-3,CASSQFRAGRNSPLHF,TGCGCCAGCAGCCAGTTTAGGGCAGGGAGGAATTCACCCCTCCACTTT
TRBJ2-7,-,TRBD1,TRBV6-1,CASSRRGQDYEQYF,TGTGCCAGCAGTCGTCGGGGACAGGACTACGAGCAGTACTTC
TRBJ1-4,-,-,TRBV20-1,CSANTYEKLFF,TGCAGTGCTAACACGTATGAAAAACTGTTTTTT
TRBJ2-1,-,TRBD2,TRBV9,CASSVASGSRYNEQFF,TGTGCCAGCAGCGTAGCAAGCGGGAGTAGATACAATGAGCAGTTCTTC
TRBJ2-7,few,-,TRBV21-1,CASSKRRNERGKTYEQYF,TGTGCCAGCAGCAAACGCCGCAATGAGCGGGGGAAGACCTACGAGCAGTACTTC
TRBJ2-3,-,TRBD1,TRBV19,CASRGTGSDTQYF,TGTGCCAGTAGGGGGACAGGGTCAGATACGCAGTATTTT
TRBJ2-7,once,TRBD2,TRBV30,CAWSDLAGRGEQYF,TGTGCCTGGAGTGACCTAGCGGGAAGGGGCGAGCAGTACTTC
TRBJ1-4,-,-,TRBV5-1,CASSRGATNEKLFF,TGCGCCAGCAGCAGGGGCGCAACTAATGAAAAACTGTTTTTT
TRBJ2-7,-,-,TRBV6-5,CASSRTGSNSYEQYF,TGTGCCAGCAGCAGAACAGGGTCTAATTCCTACGAGCAGTACTTC
TRBJ1-2,-,-,TRBV7-8,CASSLSSGLGYGYTF,TGTGCCAGCAGCTTATCCTCAGGACTGGGTTATGGCTACACCTTC
TRBJ1-5,-,TRBD1,TRBV19,CASSHGQGGQPQHF,TGTGCCAGTAGCCACGGACAGGGGGGTCAGCCCCAGCATTTT
TRBJ2-1,-,-,TRBV2,CASSEPPREQFF,TGTGCCAGCAGTGAACCCCCGAGGGAGCAGTTCTTC
TRBJ2-7,few,TRBD2,TRBV11-1,CASSLEYRTSGSGKQYF,TGTGCCAGCAGCTTAGAGTACAGGACTAGCGGGAGCGGGAAGCAGTACTTC
TRBJ2-7,-,TRBD1,TRBV7-2,CASSLVQGAKREQYF,TGTGCCAGCAGCTTAGTTCAGGGGGCGAAACGCGAGCAGTACTTC
TRBJ2-7,-,TRBD2,TRBV13,CASSLGLAGYEQYF,TGTGCCAGCAGCTTAGGGCTAGCGGGCTACGAGCAGTACTTC
TRBJ2-7,-,TRBD2,TRBV4-1,CASSQDLGDYYEQYF,TGCGCCAGCAGCCAAGATCTCGGGGACTACTACGAGCAGTACTTC
TRBJ2-3,-,TRBD2,TRBV5-1,CASSLFREGTDTQYF,TGCGCCAGCAGCTTGTTTCGGGAGGGCACAGATACGCAGTATTTT
TRBJ2-7,-,-,TRBV4-2,CASSQETRDEQYF,TGTGCCAGCAGCCAAGAAACTAGGGACGAGCAGTACTTC
TRBJ1-5,-,-,TRBV19,CASSIDQLGAAGPQHF,TGTGCCAGTAGTATAGATCAACTGGGGGCCGCGGGGCCCCAGCATTTT
TRBJ1-2,-,TRBD1,TRBV5-1,CASSTITGDGYTF,TGCGCCAGCAGCACCATAACAGGGGACGGCTACACCTTC
TRBJ1-1,-,-,TRBV27,CASSLLGSTEAFF,TGTGCCAGCAGTTTATTGGGGAGCACTGAAGCTTTCTTT
TRBJ1-5,-,TRBD1,TRBV6-1,CASSEGTGGGQPQHF,TGTGCCAGCAGTGAGGGGACAGGGGGCGGTCAGCCCCAGCATTTT
TRBJ1-2,-,TRBD1,TRBV27,CASSQTTGVNYGYTF,TGTGCCAGCAGTCAGACGACAGGGGTCAACTATGGCTACACCTTC
TRBJ2-2,-,TRBD1,TRBV5-1,CASSLVPGQSNTGELFF,TGCGCCAGCAGCTTGGTGCCGGGACAGAGTAACACCGGGGAGCTGTTTTTT
TRBJ1-1,-,-,TRBV7-2,CASTLLRGAEAFF,TGTGCCAGCACCTTACTAAGGGGCGCTGAAGCTTTCTTT
TRBJ2-7,-,TRBD1,TRBV27,CASIGQGAGTYYEQYF,TGTGCCAGCATAGGACAGGGGGCCGGGACTTACTACGAGCAGTACTTC
TRBJ1-5,-,-,TRBV4-2,CASSQLGEPQHF,TGTGCCAGCAGCCAACTCGGGGAGCCCCAGCATTTT
TRBJ2-1,few,-,TRBV6-5,CASSTSHSSYNEQFF,TGTGCCAGCAGTACGTCCCACAGCTCCTACAATGAGCAGTTCTTC
TRBJ2-7,-,-,TRBV7-2,CASSRRVPYEQYF,TGTGCCAGCAGCCGCCGGGTCCCCTACGAGCAGTACTTC
TRBJ1-3,-,TRBD1,TRBV5-1,CASSRDRAGTSGDTIYF,TGCGCCAGCAGCAGGGACAGGGCAGGGACCTCTGGAGACACCATATATTTT
TRBJ1-5,few,TRBD1,TRBV7-9,CASSLQAGGFRGQPQHF,TGTGCCAGCAGCTTACAGGCAGGGGGCTTTCGAGGACAGCCCCAGCATTTT